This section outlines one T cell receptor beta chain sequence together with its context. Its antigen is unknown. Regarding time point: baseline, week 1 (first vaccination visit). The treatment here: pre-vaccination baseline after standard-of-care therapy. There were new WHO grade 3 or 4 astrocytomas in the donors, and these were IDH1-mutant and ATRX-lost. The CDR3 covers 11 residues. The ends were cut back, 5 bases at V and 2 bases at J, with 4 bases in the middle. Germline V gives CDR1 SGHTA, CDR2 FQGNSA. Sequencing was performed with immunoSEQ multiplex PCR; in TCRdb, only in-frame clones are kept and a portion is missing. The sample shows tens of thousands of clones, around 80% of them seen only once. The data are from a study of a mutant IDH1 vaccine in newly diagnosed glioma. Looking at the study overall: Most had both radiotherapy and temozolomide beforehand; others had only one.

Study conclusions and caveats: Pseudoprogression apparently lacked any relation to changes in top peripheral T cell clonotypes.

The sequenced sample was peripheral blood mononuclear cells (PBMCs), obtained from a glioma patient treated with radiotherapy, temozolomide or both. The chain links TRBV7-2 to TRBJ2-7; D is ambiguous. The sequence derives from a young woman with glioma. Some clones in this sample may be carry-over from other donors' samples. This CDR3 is CASSATYEQYF. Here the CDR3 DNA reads TGTGCCAGCAGCGCAACCTACGAGCAGTACTTC.